This T cell receptor (beta chain) was found in a study of blood T cells in healthy people across ages. Study observations and caveats: TCR beta diversity correlated strongly with naive T cell percentage. Per-million-T-cell TCR beta diversity fell roughly linearly with age.

Note on this clonotype: Its antigen is not known.

A sample-barcoded 5' primer and a J-beta primer mix were used in a second PCR of roughly 6 to 11 cycles. TCRdb analysed the 5' RACE reads with MiXCR anew, one entry per CDR3 protein. This repertoire shows some 690,000 distinct CDR3 sequences, around a fifth found once; its top ten account for roughly 22%. Germline V gene lookup returns CDR1 SGHAT and CDR2 FQNNGV. This CDR3 has 15 amino acids. This chain links TRBV11-2 with TRBJ2-1; D is possibly TRBD2 (6 bases). Near its end, the DNA agrees better with TRBJ2-5, so the J call may be wrong. The specimen was blood. The clonotype was recovered from a man between 65 and 85 years old in good health. The CDR3 loop is CASSLVLGDLETQYF. CDR3 DNA sequence: TGTGCCAGCAGCTTAGTTCTGGGGGACTTGGAGACCCAGTACTTC.